The entry below gives a single TCR beta chain sequence along with its context. This clonotype came up many times. Which antigen it targets is not known. Nothing much larger sits one base from this clone, and base qualities are not available. This record comes from a study of T cells in Graves' hyperthyroidism and ophthalmopathy (dated by TCRdb to between 2018 and 2021). Regarding the complete study: Peripheral blood samples were taken at the time of initial diagnosis, prior to any treatment. To identify TCR V-J signatures that set the groups apart, the researchers used a discovery cohort of 100 or so patients, made up of some 41 with Graves' ophthalmopathy and 57 with stable Graves' hyperthyroidism. An independent validation cohort of under 20 hyperthyroidism patients and 17 patients who later progressed to ophthalmopathy tested prospective prediction of ophthalmopathy. The 100 or so discovery patients were divided at random into training and test sets in a 7:3 ratio. In addition, the study compared T-cell repertoires in thyroid tissue and in blood from about 6 Graves' hyperthyroidism patients. Following sampling, methimazole starting at 30 mg daily was given to hyperthyroidism patients, and high-dose intravenous methylprednisolone was given to ophthalmopathy patients. TCR Vbeta CDR3 sequencing of roughly 140 peripheral blood samples (under 45 ophthalmopathy, 75 to 85 hyperthyroidism and approximately 17 progressor patients) is reported in the paper. Points the paper makes about the study in general: Ophthalmopathy was separated from stable hyperthyroidism by a 13 V-J signature model, with 85% to 90% sensitivity and about 81% specificity obtained in cross-validation and 80%/75% obtained in testing. No statistical method was used to fix the sample size in advance, and group allocation was not hidden from the investigators. In validation, the model predicted progression to ophthalmopathy with over 60% sensitivity and 72% to 85% specificity, a median of 6.5 months before onset. Blood samples also contained most of the expanded thyroid clonotypes (frequency above 0.001), which suggests that blood repertoires may reflect thyroid immune responses.

Hyperthyroidism patients were aged 18 to 65 years and newly diagnosed, with disease duration of less than 2 months. Any patient with an uncontrolled infection, another autoimmune disease, pregnancy or lactation was excluded. Diagnoses were established on the basis of clinical symptoms, serum thyroxine and TRAb, thyroid ultrasound, and orbital computed tomography. Blood from progressor patients was drawn when they were first diagnosed with hyperthyroidism, before any ophthalmopathy symptoms appeared. PBMCs were separated from approximately 9.9 ml of fresh peripheral blood using Ficoll-Paque density gradient centrifugation. Progressor patients were initially diagnosed with Graves' hyperthyroidism and developed ophthalmopathy during follow-up. Trizol reagent was used to extract total RNA, and RNA quality was then checked on an Agilent 2100 Bioanalyzer. The germline V gene (reference sequence) sets CDR1 to DFQATT and CDR2 to SNEGSKA. V drops 7 bases and J drops 2 bases, leaving 18 bases in between. The CDR3 runs 14 residues from the cysteine to the phenylalanine. The entry retains the CDR3 DNA only, 42 bases that are in frame from base 1.

The TCR beta CDR3 regions were amplified from the RNA transcripts. A first-round RT-PCR of the TCR CDR3 used the HTBI primer set with the Qiagen OneStep RT-PCR kit. Libraries were constructed in a second round of multiplex PCR, after which size selection and purification were carried out. Sequencing of the libraries was done on an Illumina HiSeq2000 using paired-end 100 bp reads. The original pipeline was this. SOAPnuke was used to process the raw data, with reads discarded if the reads contained adapters or uncalled bases, had a mean Phred below 15, or lacked an exact constant-primer or identifier match. High-quality paired reads were merged with COPE v1.2.5, and unique nucleotide sequences were defined as clonotypes. MiTCR v1.1 was used to align the clonotypes against IMGT TRBV, TRBD and TRBJ reference segments. Analysis was restricted to V-J combinations with a frequency above 0.0001, which covered over 98% of repertoires. The TCS score was defined as the ratio of F50 (clonal expansion) to E x V (chaos), calculated using BLOSUM62-based TCRdist between CDR3 peptides within each V-J. Welch's t-statistics and random forest reduced around 520 V-J features to 13, which were used in a naive Bayes classifier (R e1071). TCRdb itself trimmed the public reads at Q25 with fastp, ran MiXCR and retained productive beta chains. Rows are unified per CDR3 protein, each entry keeping the most common DNA and genes. The V and J calls reflect TCRdb's pipeline rather than the authors' work. In all, the sample holds about 720,000 distinct CDR3 sequences, and around 20% of those were seen once. Clones ranked in the top ten supply approximately 15% of the sample.

The sample comprised blood. The chain was built from TRBV20-1 and TRBJ2-7; the D region possibly corresponds to TRBD2 (5 bases align). This sequence was found in a woman aged 45-65 years with Graves' hyperthyroidism that later progressed to Graves' ophthalmopathy. The bases are TGCAGTGTGTCAAGTAGGACCGGGACCTACGAGCAGTACTTC. Its product reads: CSVSSRTGTYEQYF.